This TCR beta chain was retrieved from a study of T cells in Graves' hyperthyroidism and ophthalmopathy (dated by TCRdb to the late 2010s). About the study as a whole: Peripheral blood was collected at initial diagnosis, before any treatment. TCR Vbeta CDR3 sequencing of around 130 peripheral blood samples (43 ophthalmopathy, 70 to 85 hyperthyroidism and roughly 17 progressor patients) is reported in the paper. The 100 discovery patients were randomly split 7:3 into training and test sets. Whether ophthalmopathy could be predicted prospectively was tested in an independent validation cohort made up of 18 hyperthyroidism patients plus 17 patients who later progressed to ophthalmopathy. To identify TCR V-J signatures that set the groups apart, the researchers used a discovery cohort of roughly 100 patients, made up of fewer than 50 with Graves' ophthalmopathy and 57 with stable Graves' hyperthyroidism. Thyroid tissue and blood T-cell repertoires from more than five Graves' hyperthyroidism patients were also compared in the study. Following sampling, methimazole starting at 30 mg daily was given to hyperthyroidism patients, and high-dose intravenous methylprednisolone was given to ophthalmopathy patients.

The TCR beta CDR3 regions were amplified from RNA transcripts. For the first round of RT-PCR on the TCR CDR3, the HTBI primer set was used together with the Qiagen OneStep RT-PCR kit. The libraries were constructed in a second round of multiplex PCR and then size-selected and purified. Paired-end sequencing of the libraries was performed with 100 bp reads on an Illumina HiSeq2000. The authors processed their data as follows. SOAPnuke was used to process the raw data, throwing out any read that contained adapters or uncalled bases, had a mean Phred below 15, or lacked an exact constant-primer or identifier match. High-quality paired reads were merged with COPE v1.2.5, and unique nucleotide sequences were defined as clonotypes. Clonotypes were aligned to IMGT TRBV, TRBD and TRBJ reference segments using MiTCR v1.1. Analysis was restricted to V-J combinations with a frequency above 0.0001, which covered roughly 99% of repertoires. The TCS score was defined as the ratio of F50 (clonal expansion) to E x V (chaos), calculated using BLOSUM62-based TCRdist between CDR3 peptides within each V-J. Welch's t-statistics and random forest reduced some 510 V-J features to roughly 13, which were used in a naive Bayes classifier (R e1071). TCRdb reran the public reads through fastp at Q25 and MiXCR, keeping productive beta chains. Under each unique CDR3 protein, matching rows form one entry showing the most common genes and DNA. In this record, the V and J calls reflect TCRdb's handling and not the investigators' own analysis. This sample lists about 720,000 distinct CDR3 sequences; roughly 20% were detected once. Of the sample, approximately 15% falls within the top ten clones.

General study outcomes and caveats: During validation, the model predicted progression to ophthalmopathy a median of around 7 months ahead of onset, with almost 71% sensitivity and 72.22% specificity. A model built on a 13 V-J signature distinguished ophthalmopathy from stable hyperthyroidism, reaching about 88% sensitivity and about 81% specificity in cross-validation and 80%/75% in testing. No statistical method was used to fix the sample size in advance, and group allocation was not hidden from the investigators. Most expanded thyroid clonotypes (frequency above 0.001) were also detected in blood, a finding suggesting that blood repertoires may reflect thyroid immune responses.

This clonotype has only a few counts. Its antigen is unknown. Within one base of it there is no much larger clone, and no base qualities were kept. The hyperthyroidism patients were between 18 and 65 years old and newly diagnosed, with a disease duration of less than 2 months. Any patient with an uncontrolled infection, another autoimmune disease, pregnancy or lactation was excluded. Diagnoses were based on clinical symptoms, serum thyroxine and TRAb, thyroid ultrasound and orbital computed tomography. For progressor patients, blood was drawn at the first diagnosis of hyperthyroidism, before any ophthalmopathy symptoms had appeared. PBMCs were isolated from about 9 ml of fresh peripheral blood by Ficoll-Paque density gradient centrifugation. Progressor patients were defined as those initially diagnosed with Graves' hyperthyroidism in whom ophthalmopathy developed during follow-up. Trizol reagent was used to extract total RNA, and RNA quality was then checked on an Agilent 2100 Bioanalyzer.

The CDR3 measures 17 amino acids from cysteine to phenylalanine. The DNA shown is the 51-base CDR3, in frame from base 1. The germline V end is reduced by 4 bases and the J end by 3 bases; junction bases left unmatched: 6. The germline V gene encodes CDR1 MGHRA and CDR2 YSYEKL. The chain couples TRBV4-1 to TRBJ2-6; TRBD1 agrees with 10 junctional bases. The source material was blood. This TCR came from a woman aged 50 to 60 with Graves' hyperthyroidism that later progressed to Graves' ophthalmopathy. The DNA is TGCGCCAGCAGCCCCAGACAGGGGGCGTTTGGGGCCAACGTCCTGACTTTC. Its translation reads: CASSPRQGAFGANVLTF.